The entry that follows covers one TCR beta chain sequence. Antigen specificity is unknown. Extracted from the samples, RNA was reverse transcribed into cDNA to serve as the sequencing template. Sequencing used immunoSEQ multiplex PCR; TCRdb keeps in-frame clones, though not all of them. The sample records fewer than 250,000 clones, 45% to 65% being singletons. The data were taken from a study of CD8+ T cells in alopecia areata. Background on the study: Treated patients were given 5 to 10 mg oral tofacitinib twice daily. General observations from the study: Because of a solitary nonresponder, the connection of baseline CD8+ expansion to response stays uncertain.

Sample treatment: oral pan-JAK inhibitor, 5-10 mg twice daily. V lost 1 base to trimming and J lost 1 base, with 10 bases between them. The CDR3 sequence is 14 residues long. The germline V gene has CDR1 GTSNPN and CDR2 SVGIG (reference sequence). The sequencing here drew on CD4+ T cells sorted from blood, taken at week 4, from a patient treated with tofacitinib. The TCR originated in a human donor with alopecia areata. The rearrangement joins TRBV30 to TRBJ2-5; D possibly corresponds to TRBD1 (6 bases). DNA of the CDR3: TGTGCCTGGAGTGATGGACAGCCCCAAGAGACCCAGTACTTC. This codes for CAWSDGQPQETQYF.